The 16 T cell receptor beta chains below all came from one sample that was sequenced in a study of blood T cells in healthy people across ages. With a J-beta primer mix and a sample-barcoded 5' primer, a second PCR ran about 7 to 12 cycles. Each CDR3 protein is one row after TCRdb ran MiXCR on the 5' RACE reads. The sample shows fewer than 2 million distinct CDR3 sequences, around 42% of them seen only once. Sequenced sample: blood. The receptors were sampled from a human donor in good health.

The V gene is TRBV29-1, the J gene TRBJ2-4, with 11 bases fitting TRBD1. The assigned J gene may be wrong: the sequence end matches TRBJ2-7 better. Per the germline V gene, CDR1 is SQVTM and CDR2 is ANQGSEA. CDR3 length equals 14 residues. CDR3 nucleotides: TGCAGCGCGCGCTGGGACAGGGGGTCGAGCGAGCAGTACTTC. As protein: CSARWDRGSSEQYF.

The rearrangement links TRBV16 to TRBJ2-3; D gene ambiguous. Germline V gives CDR1 KGHSY, CDR2 FQNENV. Trimming stripped 4 bases from V and 0 bases from J, with 11 bases between. The CDR3 spans 15 residues. Written as DNA, the CDR3 is TGTGCCAGCAGCCTGTTTGAAAGTAGCACAGATACGCAGTATTTT. Residues: CASSLFESSTDTQYF.

This clonotype was seen a handful of times. V and J are TRBV5-1 and TRBJ1-1; 7 bases are shared with TRBD1. The germline gives CDR1 SGHRS, CDR2 YFSETQ. J gave up 8 bases and V 4 bases, and 8 bases lay outside the gene matches. The CDR3 covers 13 residues. The CDR3 sequence is CASSTRQGREAFF. The CDR3 nucleotides are TGCGCCAGCAGCACCCGACAGGGTCGAGAAGCTTTCTTT.

The rearrangement uses TRBV20-1 and TRBJ2-1, with a weak D call TRBD2 (5 bases). The J call may be incorrect, as the DNA end agrees better with TRBJ2-7. This CDR3 contains 14 residues. From germline, CDR1 is DFQATT and CDR2 SNEGSKA (reference sequence). The CDR3 here is CSARSGSSYNEQYF. Here the CDR3 DNA reads TGCAGTGCTAGGTCGGGGAGCTCCTACAATGAGCAGTACTTC.

This clonotype was counted only a few times. This chain connects TRBV20-1 to TRBJ1-1; TRBD1 matches at 7 bases. Germline V gene data show CDR1 as DFQATT and CDR2 as SNEGSKA (reference sequence). After removal of 0 bases from V and 10 bases from J, the junction contained 8 bases not matched to a gene. The length of the CDR3 is 13 residues. The CDR3 reads CSARDNRGHRAFF. CDR3 in DNA: TGCAGTGCTAGAGATAACAGGGGACACCGAGCTTTCTTT.

V is TRBV4-3 and J is TRBJ1-4, with D possibly matching TRBD1 (5 bases). CDR1 and CDR2 (germline): LGHNA, YSLEER. This CDR3 spans 16 amino acids. The V end was cut by 4 bases, the J end by 3 bases, with 15 bases between. Here the CDR3 DNA reads TGCGCCAGCAGCCTAGAGTGGGGGGTGTCTAATGAAAAACTGTTTTTT. Its translation: CASSLEWGVSNEKLFF.

This clonotype was seen only a few times. The chain recombines TRBV18 with TRBJ1-1, with D uncertain. This CDR3 spans 16 amino acids. CDR1 and CDR2 from the germline V gene are KGHSH and LQKENI. Trimming stripped 3 bases from V and 4 bases from J, with 18 bases between. CDR3 in DNA: TGTGCCAGCTCACCTTCCCTCGTCAGTCTCGTCACTGAAGCTTTCTTT. Amino acids: CASSPSLVSLVTEAFF.

This clonotype was seen a few times. The chain uses TRBV5-1 and TRBJ2-7; 9 nucleotides agree with TRBD1. The CDR3 covers 15 residues. Germline loops: CDR1 SGHRS, CDR2 YFSETQ. The V segment lost 7 bases and the J segment 2 bases; nucleotides outside the gene matches: 10. CDR3 nucleotides: TGCGCCAGCTACGTGGGAGGGACAGGGACCTACGAGCAGTACTTC. This encodes CASYVGGTGTYEQYF.

J is TRBJ2-7 and V is TRBV2; weak D call: TRBD2 (6 bases). The end of the DNA is better explained by TRBJ2-5, so the J call may be wrong. Germline assignment: CDR1 SNHLY and CDR2 FYNNEI. The CDR3 is made up of 13 amino acids. DNA of the CDR3: TGTGCCAGCAGTGGACTAGTCGGCGAGACCCAGTACTTC. Amino acids: CASSGLVGETQYF.

This clonotype came up a few times. The rearrangement uses TRBV20-1 and TRBJ2-1; 7 nucleotides line up with TRBD1. Germline values: CDR1 DFQATT, CDR2 SNEGSKA (reference sequence). The V gene end was trimmed by 5 bases and the J gene end by 5 bases; junction bases not matched to a gene: 9. The CDR3 contains 14 residues. The CDR3 sequence is CSALEGAAHNEQFF. CDR3 nucleotide sequence: TGCAGTGCTTTAGAGGGGGCCGCGCACAATGAGCAGTTCTTC.

The V and J genes are TRBV20-1 and TRBJ1-4, with 7 positions matching TRBD1. Germline trimming cut 4 bases from V and 8 bases from J; bases unmatched to any gene: 10. This CDR3 spans 14 amino acids. Germline lookup yields CDR1 DFQATT and CDR2 SNEGSKA (reference sequence). CDR3 sequence reads: CSAKGGGGVEKLFF. CDR3 sequence (DNA): TGCAGTGCTAAAGGGGGCGGGGGAGTCGAAAAACTGTTTTTT.

This clonotype has more than one count but fewer than ten. The gene calls are TRBV28 and TRBJ2-3; D might be TRBD2 (5 bases). Looked up from germline, CDR1 is MDHEN and CDR2 is SYDVKM. The CDR3 is made up of 13 amino acids. Deletions cut 4 bases from V and 2 bases from J, with 7 bases between. Here the CDR3 DNA reads TGTGCCAGCAGTTCGGACTTCACAGATACGCAGTATTTT. Its protein product is CASSSDFTDTQYF.

The gene calls are TRBV6-5 and TRBJ1-1; D not certain. The CDR3 loop spans 14 amino acids. Germline lookup yields CDR1 MNHEY and CDR2 SVGAGI. V was shortened by 2 bases and J by 7 bases, with 14 bases between the two germline ends. The CDR3 sequence: CASSYVGSIYEAFF. CDR3 DNA sequence: TGTGCCAGCAGTTACGTCGGCAGCATATATGAAGCTTTCTTT.

This clonotype was counted a few times. The chain recombines TRBV9 with TRBJ2-1; D gene uncertain. Germline values: CDR1 SGDLS, CDR2 YYNGEE. V was shortened by 0 bases and J by 8 bases, with 12 bases between the two germline ends. CDR3 length equals 14 residues. The CDR3 nucleotides read TGTGCCAGCAGCGTAGGGCCTAGTCTCGATGAGCAGTTCTTC. Translated, it gives CASSVGPSLDEQFF.

This clonotype has at least ten counts. The chain uses TRBV29-1 and TRBJ1-2, with TRBD1 matching 7 bases. After removal of 6 bases from V and 2 bases from J, the junction contained 3 bases not matched to a gene. This CDR3 spans 12 amino acids. Germline V gives CDR1 SQVTM, CDR2 ANQGSEA. The CDR3 region has the DNA TGCAGCGTAGCGACAGGGAACTATGGCTACACCTTC. Translating gives CSVATGNYGYTF.

The chain uses TRBV5-1 and TRBJ2-3; D is ambiguous. Germline V gives CDR1 SGHRS, CDR2 YFSETQ. With 3 bases removed from V and 4 bases from J, the gap between germline ends came to 9 bases. The CDR3 length is 13 residues. CDR3 region: CASSSRSADTQYF. The CDR3 DNA reads TGCGCCAGCAGCTCTCGTTCCGCAGATACGCAGTATTTT.